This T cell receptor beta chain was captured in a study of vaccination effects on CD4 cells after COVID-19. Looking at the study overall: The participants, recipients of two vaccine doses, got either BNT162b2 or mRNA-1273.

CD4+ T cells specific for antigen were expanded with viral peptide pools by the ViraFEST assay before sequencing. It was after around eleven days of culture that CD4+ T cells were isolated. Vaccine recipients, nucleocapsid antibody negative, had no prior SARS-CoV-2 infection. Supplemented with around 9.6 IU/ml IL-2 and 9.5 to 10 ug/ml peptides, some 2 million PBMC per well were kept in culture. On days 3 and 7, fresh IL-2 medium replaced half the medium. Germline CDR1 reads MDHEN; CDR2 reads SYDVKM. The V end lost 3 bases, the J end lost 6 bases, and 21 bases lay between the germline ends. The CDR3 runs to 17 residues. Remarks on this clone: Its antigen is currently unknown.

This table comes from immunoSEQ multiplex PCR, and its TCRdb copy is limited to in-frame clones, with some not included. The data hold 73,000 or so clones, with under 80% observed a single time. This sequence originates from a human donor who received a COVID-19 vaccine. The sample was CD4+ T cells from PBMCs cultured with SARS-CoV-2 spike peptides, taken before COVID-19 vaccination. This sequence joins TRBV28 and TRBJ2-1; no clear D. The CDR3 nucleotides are TGTGCCAGCAGTTTGTATGGTGGAAGACCGCAACTCAATGAGCAGTTCTTC. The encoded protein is CASSLYGGRPQLNEQFF.